Presented here are 30 T cell receptor beta chains from one specimen sequenced in a study of shared clonotypes between healthy human individuals. Only in-frame clones appear in the TCRdb table, and some are missing; sequencing was by immunoSEQ multiplex PCR. The repertoire has more than 2 million clones, approximately 96% of them found once; the top ten carry more than 0.1%. Material: naive CD4+ T cells sorted from blood. As to subset: CD45RA+ positively selected. The receptors were sampled from a man aged 18 to 30 in good health.

The chain recombines TRBV11-1 with TRBJ2-7; 7 positions agree with TRBD1. The CDR3 length is 15 residues. Looked up from germline, CDR1 is SGHAT and CDR2 is FQDESV (reference sequence). With 4 bases clipped from V and 0 bases from J, the junction kept 6 bases outside the gene matches. CDR3 loop: CASSSSTGSSYEQYF. DNA of the CDR3: TGTGCCAGCAGCTCCTCGACAGGGTCCTCCTACGAGCAGTACTTC.

J is TRBJ2-1 and V is TRBV15; D gene unclear. This CDR3 region has 14 residues. Per germline, CDR1 LNHNV and CDR2 YYDKDF (reference sequence). V was cut by 0 bases and J by 6 bases, with 9 bases left in between. The CDR3 sequence: CATSRDSVGNEQFF. In DNA form, the CDR3 reads TGTGCCACCAGCAGAGATTCCGTTGGCAATGAGCAGTTCTTC.

The chain's CDR3 is CASSEVWGTVEYGYTF. CDR3 in DNA: TGTGCCAGCAGTGAAGTCTGGGGGACCGTAGAGTATGGCTACACCTTC. The chain is built from TRBV6-1 and TRBJ1-2; TRBD1 is a possible D gene (5 bases). The CDR3 spans 16 residues. Germline CDR1 and CDR2: MNHNS and SASEGT. The V gene lost 1 base and the J gene lost 5 bases, with 17 bases spanning the gap.

This clone is a singleton in its sample. The CDR3 DNA reads as TGTGCCAGTCAGACAGGGGACTACATGAACACTGAAGCTTTCTTT. This encodes CASQTGDYMNTEAFF. The chain is built from TRBV19 and TRBJ1-1; 8 bases are shared with TRBD1. V gave up 8 bases and J gave up 0 bases; unmatched junction bases: 8. This CDR3 is built from 15 residues. The germline CDR1 and CDR2 sequences are LNHDA and SQIVND (reference sequence). Full variable domain (outside the CDR3, taken from reference TRBV19 and TRBJ1-1): DGGITQSPKYLFRKEGQNVTLSCEQNLNHDAMYWYRQDPGQGLRLIYYSQIVNDFQKGDIAEGYSVSREKKESFPLTVTSAQKNPTAFYLCASQTGDYMNTEAFFGQGTRLTVV.

The chain couples TRBV7-9 to TRBJ1-1; D is unresolved. This CDR3 comprises 13 residues. Trimming removed 1 base from V and 7 bases from J, with 10 bases in between. Germline V CDR1 and CDR2: SEHNR, FQNEAQ (reference sequence). The CDR3 protein is CASSLVGDGEAFF. Written as DNA, the CDR3 is TGTGCCAGCAGCTTAGTGGGAGACGGTGAAGCTTTCTTT.

This clone has a handful of counts. The V call is TRBV19, the J call TRBJ1-2; D not certain. Trimming removed 6 bases from V and 5 bases from J, with 19 bases in between. Germline V gene sequence: CDR1 LNHDA, CDR2 SQIVND (reference sequence). This CDR3 is 15 amino acids long. The CDR3 DNA is TGTGCCAGTAGCAGATGGCCAGAATCAAGTTATGGCTACACCTTC. Translation: CASSRWPESSYGYTF.

V and J are TRBV9 and TRBJ2-2, with TRBD1 matching over 9 bases. Germline V gene sequence: CDR1 SGDLS, CDR2 YYNGEE. The CDR3 consists of 17 residues. The trim removed 4 bases at V and 4 bases at J, leaving 11 bases unmatched. CDR3 nucleotide sequence: TGTGCCAGCAGCTCCCGTCAGGACAGGGGATCCACCGGGGAGCTGTTTTTT. The encoded protein is CASSSRQDRGSTGELFF.

The chain employs TRBV5-1 and TRBJ1-2, with unresolved D. Trimming took off 1 base at V and 1 base at J, with 11 bases between the two ends. From germline, CDR1 is SGHRS and CDR2 YFSETQ. The CDR3 spans 15 residues. The CDR3 DNA sequence: TGCGCCAGCAGCTTGAAAGGGCCACATAACTATGGCTACACCTTC. Translating it yields CASSLKGPHNYGYTF.

V usage is TRBV5-1 and J usage is TRBJ1-1; D is unclear. V was pared by 4 bases and J by 3 bases, with 10 bases between. The CDR3 spans 13 residues. CDR1 SGHRS and CDR2 YFSETQ come from the germline V gene. The CDR3 loop reads CASSQSVDTEAFF. DNA for the CDR3: TGCGCCAGCAGCCAATCCGTGGACACTGAAGCTTTCTTT.

This chain uses TRBV10-3 with TRBJ2-7; 11 nucleotides agree with TRBD2. The germline V gene encodes CDR1 ENHRY and CDR2 SYGVKD. This CDR3 has 13 residues. V shed 5 bases, J shed 5 bases, and the junction held 2 bases outside the gene matches. DNA for the CDR3: TGTGCCATCAGTACTAGCGGGAGTCACGAGCAGTACTTC. It is translated as CAISTSGSHEQYF.

The chain combines TRBV27 with TRBJ2-3, with TRBD2 matching 10 bases. CDR1 MNHEY and CDR2 SMNVEV come from the germline V gene (reference sequence). The CDR3 is 15 residues long. After removal of 9 bases from V and 2 bases from J, the junction contained 8 bases not matched to a gene. The CDR3 DNA is TGTGCCAGTCAACGACTAGCGGGCCCCACAGATACGCAGTATTTT. Amino acid sequence: CASQRLAGPTDTQYF.

The J gene is TRBJ2-5, the V gene TRBV12-5, with a tentative D call TRBD2 (6 bases). V was shortened by 3 bases and J by 4 bases, with 9 bases between the two germline ends. Germline V CDR1 and CDR2: LGHNT, FRNRAP. The CDR3 contains 13 residues. CDR3 bases: TGTGCTAGTGGTTTTCCGGGAGTAGAGACCCAGTACTTC. It codes for CASGFPGVETQYF. The whole variable domain, filled in from reference TRBV12-5 and TRBJ2-5, reads DARVTQTPRHKVTEMGQEVTMRCQPILGHNTVFWYRQTMMQGLELLAYFRNRAPLDDSGMPKDRFSAEMPDATLATLKIQPSEPRDSAVYFCASGFPGVETQYFGPGTRLLVL.

This chain joins TRBV6-1 and TRBJ2-5; 8 nucleotides line up with TRBD1. V trimming: 7 bases; J trimming: 5 bases; junction bases outside the gene matches: 9. Germline CDR1 is MNHNS and CDR2 is SASEGT. CDR3 length equals 14 residues. CDR3 protein: CASNPQGAVETQYF. CDR3 bases: TGTGCCAGCAACCCCCAGGGGGCAGTGGAGACCCAGTACTTC.

This sequence joins TRBV28 and TRBJ1-3; 8 bases agree with TRBD1. Germline values: CDR1 MDHEN, CDR2 SYDVKM. CDR3 length: 14 residues. Trimming took 7 bases from V and 0 from J; bases not matched to a gene: 2. DNA for the CDR3: TGTGCCAGCATCGACAGGGGCTCTGGAAACACCATATATTTT. Its translation: CASIDRGSGNTIYF.

This clone has more than one count but fewer than ten. Other DNA sequences within the sample encode an identical CDR3. The V and J genes are TRBV10-1 and TRBJ1-1; D not certain. With 3 bases removed from V and 0 bases from J, the gap between germline ends came to 5 bases. This CDR3 contains 13 residues. Germline CDR1 WNHNN, CDR2 SYGVQD (reference sequence). The CDR3 here is CASSDGLNTEAFF. The CDR3 nucleotides are TGCGCCAGCAGTGACGGGTTGAACACTGAAGCTTTCTTT.

The rearrangement uses TRBV4-3 and TRBJ1-6; D call uncertain. Germline-derived CDR1 and CDR2 are LGHNA and YSLEER. V was clipped by 1 base and J by 0 bases, with 7 bases between them. The CDR3 length is 16 residues. The CDR3 DNA reads as TGCGCCAGCAGCCAAGCGATCAGCTCCTATAATTCACCCCTCCACTTT. Amino acids: CASSQAISSYNSPLHF.

This sequence joins TRBV5-3 and TRBJ1-1; 8 bases line up with TRBD1. TRBV5-3 is an open reading frame, and its role is uncertain. CDR3 size: 15 residues. The V gene end was trimmed by 4 bases and the J gene end by 5 bases; junction bases not matched to a gene: 10. The CDR3 here is CARSRQGRSWTEAFF. The CDR3 DNA follows: TGTGCCAGAAGCCGACAGGGGAGATCGTGGACTGAAGCTTTCTTT.

V usage is TRBV6-6 and J usage is TRBJ1-2; maybe TRBD1 (5 bases). Germline loops: CDR1 MNHNY, CDR2 SVGAGI (reference sequence). The V end lost 7 bases, the J end lost 4 bases, and 16 bases lay between the germline ends. CDR3 length: 14 residues. The CDR3 here is CASTRDGKRYGYTF. The CDR3 region has the DNA TGTGCCAGCACCCGGGACGGTAAACGCTATGGCTACACCTTC.

V is TRBV7-9 and J is TRBJ2-2; no reliable D call. Deletions cut 1 base from V and 6 bases from J, with 6 bases between. The CDR3 contains 13 residues. From germline, CDR1 is SEHNR and CDR2 FQNEAQ (reference sequence). CDR3 in DNA: TGTGCCAGCAGCTTAGAAGGGTCCGGGGAGCTGTTTTTT. Translated, it gives CASSLEGSGELFF.

The J gene is TRBJ1-4, the V gene TRBV6-6, with D uncertain. The CDR3 runs to 15 residues. Germline-derived CDR1 and CDR2 are MNHNY and SVGAGI (reference sequence). The germline V and J ends were trimmed by 4 bases and 4 bases, with 13 bases remaining between them. CDR3 residues: CASSSPGSDNEKLFF. CDR3 sequence (DNA): TGTGCCAGCAGTTCGCCGGGTTCCGATAATGAAAAACTGTTTTTT.

The CDR3 protein is CASSRTGGENYGYTF. CDR3 nucleotides: TGTGCCAGTAGTAGGACAGGGGGCGAGAACTATGGCTACACCTTC. The chain uses TRBV19 and TRBJ1-2, with 11 bases matching TRBD1. Germline values: CDR1 LNHDA, CDR2 SQIVND (reference sequence). The V and J ends lost 4 bases and 2 bases, in that order; junction bases with no gene match: 3. There are 15 residues in the CDR3.

The rearrangement joins TRBV6-5 to TRBJ1-1; TRBD1 is a possible D gene (6 bases). V was pared by 6 bases and J by 2 bases, with 16 bases between. Germline-derived CDR1 and CDR2 are MNHEY and SVGAGI. The CDR3 length is 15 residues. CDR3 amino acids: CASSPPQGGNTEAFF. CDR3 nucleotides: TGTGCCAGCAGCCCGCCACAGGGTGGAAACACTGAAGCTTTCTTT.

A word on this clone: Other DNA sequences in this specimen translate into the identical CDR3. The J gene is TRBJ2-4, the V gene TRBV2; D is unclear. CDR1 is SNHLY, CDR2 FYNNEI, per germline. V lost 6 bases and J 0 bases, leaving 6 bases between the germline ends. This CDR3 has 13 amino acids. CDR3 sequence (DNA): TGTGCCAGCAGCGAGGTAGCCAAAAACATTCAGTACTTC. Translation: CASSEVAKNIQYF. Complete variable domain (other parts from reference TRBV2 and TRBJ2-4): EPEVTQTPSHQVTQMGQEVILRCVPISNHLYFYWYRQILGQKVEFLVSFYNNEISEKSEIFDDQFSVERPDGSNFTLKIRSTKLEDSAMYFCASSEVAKNIQYFGAGTRLSVL.

About this clone: The same CDR3 also results from other DNA sequences found in this sample. This chain joins TRBV6-1 and TRBJ2-5; 7 nucleotides agree with TRBD1. The CDR3 is made up of 13 amino acids. The trim removed 6 bases at V and 0 bases at J, leaving 1 base unmatched. Germline V gene sequence: CDR1 MNHNS, CDR2 SASEGT. The CDR3 is CASRTGNQETQYF. CDR3 DNA sequence: TGTGCCAGCAGGACAGGGAACCAAGAGACCCAGTACTTC.

The chain links TRBV5-1 to TRBJ2-7, with 8 nucleotides matching TRBD2. Per germline, CDR1 SGHRS and CDR2 YFSETQ. There are 16 residues in the CDR3. V lost 4 bases, J lost 7 bases, and 16 bases stayed unmatched. The CDR3 DNA reads TGCGCCAGCAGCAACCGATTGAAGCGGGAGTTTGGTGAGCAGTACTTC. It is translated as CASSNRLKREFGEQYF.

The chain uses TRBV6-1 and TRBJ2-1; TRBD1 agrees at 9 bases. V was pared by 7 bases and J by 7 bases, with 5 bases of the junction left unmatched. Germline CDR1 is MNHNS and CDR2 is SASEGT. This CDR3 spans 13 amino acids. The CDR3 bases are TGTGCCAGCAACCGGGACAGGGCTAATGAGCAGTTCTTC. Translation: CASNRDRANEQFF.

V usage is TRBV2 and J usage is TRBJ1-2; D gene uncertain. V was cut by 4 bases and J by 0 bases, with 9 bases left in between. The CDR3 runs to 14 residues. Germline lookup yields CDR1 SNHLY and CDR2 FYNNEI. CDR3 amino acids: CASSGYSPNYGYTF. CDR3 coding DNA: TGTGCCAGCAGTGGTTACAGCCCTAACTATGGCTACACCTTC.

The chain couples TRBV19 to TRBJ1-2; 11 bases map to TRBD1. V shed 4 bases and J 1 base; nucleotides not matched to a gene: 5. The CDR3 has 16 amino acids. The germline V gene has CDR1 LNHDA and CDR2 SQIVND (reference sequence). For the CDR3, the DNA is TGTGCCAGTAGTAGAGGACAGGGGGCGCTTAACTATGGCTACACCTTC. It encodes CASSRGQGALNYGYTF.

The chain recombines TRBV19 with TRBJ2-3; no reliable D call. The V end lost 0 bases, the J end lost 2 bases, and 12 bases lay between the germline ends. CDR1 LNHDA and CDR2 SQIVND come from the germline V gene (reference sequence). This CDR3 comprises 16 residues. The CDR3 region is CASSIDVGRATDTQYF. The CDR3 nucleotides read TGTGCCAGTAGTATAGATGTCGGCAGAGCCACAGATACGCAGTATTTT.

For the CDR3, the DNA is TGTGCCAGCAGCCCTCGGAAGGACACAGATACGCAGTATTTT. This encodes CASSPRKDTDTQYF. The rearrangement joins TRBV6-6 to TRBJ2-3; D is unclear. The CDR3 runs to 14 residues. The V end was cut by 6 bases, the J end by 2 bases, with 12 bases between. Germline V gene sequence: CDR1 MNHNY, CDR2 SVGAGI (reference sequence).